The source of this TCR beta chain is a study of CD4 and CD8 cells across lung adenocarcinoma regions. Samples came from patients with localized non-small cell lung adenocarcinoma. Of note for this clonotype: Mismatch with germline at one junction end may stem from a read error.

Using its own MiXCR run on the PCR reads, TCRdb lists one record per CDR3 protein. The repertoire holds some 27,000 distinct CDR3 sequences, with 53% as singletons. This TCR came from a male donor with lung adenocarcinoma. The CD4 and CD8 labels of this study may be unreliable. The sample was CD8+ T cells from the center of a lung tumor.

CDR3 bases: TGTGCCAGCAGCGCGGGGCGGGGTGCCGGAAATACGCAGTATTTC. Protein: CASSAGRGAGNTQYF. The chain joins TRBV7-2 to TRBJ2-3; D possibly corresponds to TRBD2 (6 bases). Germline V gene sequence: CDR1 SGHTA, CDR2 FQGNSA. The CDR3 is 15 residues long. Combining the CDR3 with reference TRBV7-2 and TRBJ2-3 gives the whole variable domain GAGVSQSPSNKVTEKGKDVELRCDPISGHTALYWYRQSLGQGLEFLIYFQGNSAPDKSGLPSDRFSAERTGGSVSTLTIQRTQQEDSAVYLCASSAGRGAGNTQYFGPGTRLTVL.